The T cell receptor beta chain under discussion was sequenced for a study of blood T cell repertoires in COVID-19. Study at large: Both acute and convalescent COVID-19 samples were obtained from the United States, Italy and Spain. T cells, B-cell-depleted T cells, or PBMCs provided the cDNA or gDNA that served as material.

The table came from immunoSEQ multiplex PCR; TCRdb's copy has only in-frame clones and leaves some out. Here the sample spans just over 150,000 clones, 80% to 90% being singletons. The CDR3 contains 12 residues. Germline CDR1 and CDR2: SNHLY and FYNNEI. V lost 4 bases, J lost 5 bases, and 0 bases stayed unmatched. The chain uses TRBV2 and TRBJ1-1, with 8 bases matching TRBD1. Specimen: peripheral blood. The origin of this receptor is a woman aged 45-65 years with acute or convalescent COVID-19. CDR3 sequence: CASSGQGTEAFF. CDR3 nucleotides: TGTGCCAGCAGTGGACAGGGGACTGAAGCTTTCTTT.